Each of the 30 T cell receptor beta chains below was sequenced from the same sample in a study of response to subunit inactivated influenza vaccine. TCRdb used MiXCR to reprocess the RT-PCR reads, holding one entry per CDR3 protein. Among about 780,000 distinct CDR3 sequences listed, approximately 17% were seen once. Specimen: PBMCs from blood, collected about 5 days after vaccination. All receptors come from a man between 45 and 60 years old who received an inactivated influenza vaccine.

Only a few counts were recorded for this clonotype. The chain couples TRBV5-5 to TRBJ2-7, with a tentative D call TRBD1 (6 bases). The CDR3 sequence is 13 residues long. V lost 3 bases, J lost 0 bases, and 7 bases lay in between. Germline-derived CDR1 and CDR2 are SGHKS and YYEKEE (reference sequence). As DNA, the CDR3 is TGTGCCAGCAGCTACAGGGTCTCCTACGAGCAGTACTTC. Amino acids: CASSYRVSYEQYF. The variable domain in full, with the rest retrieved from reference TRBV5-5 and TRBJ2-7, is DAGVTQSPTHLIKTRGQQVTLRCSPISGHKSVSWYQQVLGQGPQFIFQYYEKEERGRGNFPDRFSARQFPNYSSELNVNALLLGDSALYLCASSYRVSYEQYFGPGTRLTVT.

This clonotype appeared once. Its ends do not fully match the called genes, so a read error is possible. The gene calls are TRBV7-6 and TRBJ2-7; D is undetermined. The CDR3 runs to 13 residues. Germline-derived CDR1 and CDR2 are SGHVS and FNYEAQ. The CDR3 is CASSLEQSGVVDF. For the CDR3, the DNA is TGTGCCAGCAGCTTAGAACAGTCGGGTGTAGTGGACTTC.

The chain employs TRBV2 and TRBJ2-2; 7 positions match TRBD2. Germline V gene sequence: CDR1 SNHLY, CDR2 FYNNEI. Trimming took 10 bases from V and 5 from J; bases not matched to a gene: 10. The length of the CDR3 is 14 residues. The CDR3 nucleotides are TGTGCCACTGCGGGGAGGGACCGGACCGGGGAGCTGTTTTTT. It is translated as CATAGRDRTGELFF.

The V gene is TRBV29-1, the J gene TRBJ2-1; tentative D call: TRBD1 (5 bases). Trimming left V 3 bases short and J 6 bases short, with 9 bases between. This CDR3 comprises 12 residues. CDR1 and CDR2 (germline): SQVTM, ANQGSEA. For the CDR3, the DNA is TGCAGCGTTGAGCAGGGAAGCAATGAGCAGTTCTTC. It is translated as CSVEQGSNEQFF.

The V gene is TRBV18, the J gene TRBJ2-2, with D perhaps TRBD2 (5 bases). This CDR3 contains 15 residues. Germline V lookup: CDR1 KGHSH, CDR2 LQKENI. Trimming shortened V by 5 bases and J by 3 bases, and 13 bases separated the two germline ends. CDR3 amino acids: CASSKRFGDTGELFF. DNA for the CDR3: TGTGCCAGCTCAAAGAGGTTCGGGGACACCGGGGAGCTGTTTTTT.

This clonotype has ten or more counts. The chain couples TRBV4-2 to TRBJ1-4; TRBD1 is a possible D gene (5 bases). V dropped 3 bases and J dropped 0 bases, with 11 bases sitting between them. This CDR3 is built from 16 residues. Germline CDR1 and CDR2: LGHNA and YNFKEQ. The CDR3 DNA is TGTGCCAGCAGCCAGAACCAGGGAGCAACTAATGAAAAACTGTTTTTT. It encodes CASSQNQGATNEKLFF.

This clonotype showed up many times. The rearrangement uses TRBV24-1 and TRBJ2-1; 9 bases align to TRBD1. The CDR3 runs 17 residues. The germline gives CDR1 KGHDR, CDR2 SFDVKD. Germline trimming cut 3 bases from V and 6 bases from J; bases unmatched to any gene: 11. The CDR3 DNA reads TGTGCCACCAGTGATCCGTCGGACAGGGGTAATCTCAATGAGCAGTTCTTC. This sequence encodes CATSDPSDRGNLNEQFF.

V and J are TRBV28 and TRBJ1-5; 9 positions match TRBD1. The J segment lost 7 bases and the V segment lost 8 bases, leaving 12 bases of the junction unmatched. The CDR3 is made up of 15 amino acids. Germline-derived CDR1 and CDR2 are MDHEN and SYDVKM. In nucleotides, the CDR3 is TGTGCCAGCGGGGGGTACAGGGGGCTGGGCCAGCCCCAGCATTTT. Translation: CASGGYRGLGQPQHF.

The chain employs TRBV7-9 and TRBJ1-4; 8 bases line up with TRBD1. V gave up 5 bases and J gave up 8 bases; unmatched junction bases: 10. Germline V gene sequence: CDR1 SEHNR, CDR2 FQNEAQ (reference sequence). The CDR3 is made up of 15 amino acids. The CDR3 protein is CASSETRGRKEKLFF. CDR3 nucleotide sequence: TGTGCCAGCAGCGAGACCAGGGGGCGGAAGGAAAAACTGTTTTTT.

The gene calls are TRBV6-2 or TRBV6-3 and TRBJ2-2; D is perhaps TRBD1 (6 bases). V dropped 2 bases and J dropped 5 bases, with 18 bases sitting between them. The length of the CDR3 is 17 residues. In germline, CDR1 is MNHEY, CDR2 SVGEGT. CDR3 sequence (DNA): TGTGCCAGCAGTTACCCCGACGACAGGCCGAGGACCGGGGAGCTGTTTTTT. This gives the protein CASSYPDDRPRTGELFF.

The V call is TRBV5-1, the J call TRBJ2-3, with D hard to call. Trimming left V 4 bases short and J 4 bases short, with 13 bases between. CDR1 is SGHRS and CDR2 is YFSETQ in the germline V gene. This CDR3 is 14 amino acids long. This chain's CDR3 is CASSPNAFADTQYF. The CDR3 bases are TGCGCCAGCAGCCCTAACGCTTTTGCAGATACGCAGTATTTT.

The table lists this clonotype with a few counts. V usage is TRBV7-9 and J usage is TRBJ2-1; 12 nucleotides agree with TRBD2. CDR3 length: 17 residues. The germline CDR1 and CDR2 sequences are SEHNR and FQNEAQ (reference sequence). Trimming removed 5 bases from V and 2 bases from J; junction bases left unmatched: 7. This CDR3 is CASSTQLAGGPYNEQFF. The CDR3 DNA reads as TGTGCCAGCAGCACCCAACTAGCGGGAGGCCCCTACAATGAGCAGTTCTTC.

A few counts support this clonotype. The V and J genes are TRBV7-9 and TRBJ2-5; 10 nucleotides line up with TRBD2. The germline CDR1 and CDR2 sequences are SEHNR and FQNEAQ (reference sequence). The CDR3 extends over 15 amino acids. The J segment lost 5 bases and the V segment lost 1 base, leaving 4 bases of the junction unmatched. CDR3 region: CASSLDVLAGETQYF. CDR3 nucleotide sequence: TGTGCCAGCAGCTTAGATGTACTAGCGGGGGAGACCCAGTACTTC.

This clonotype was counted only a few times. The chain joins TRBV7-2 to TRBJ2-7; D is undetermined. The V gene lost 6 bases and the J gene lost 2 bases, with 8 bases spanning the gap. This CDR3 is built from 12 residues. The germline CDR1 and CDR2 sequences are SGHTA and FQGNSA. The CDR3 DNA is TGTGCCAGCAGAGGGTGGACCTACGAGCAGTACTTC. Protein sequence: CASRGWTYEQYF.

This clonotype was seen only a few times. The rearrangement uses TRBV12-3 or TRBV12-4 and TRBJ2-5; D possibly corresponds to TRBD2 (6 bases). This CDR3 has 14 amino acids. Trimming took off 6 bases at V and 2 bases at J, with 13 bases between the two ends. CDR3 region: CASSETGRQETQYF. CDR3 DNA: TGTGCCAGCAGCGAAACCGGGAGACAAGAGACCCAGTACTTC.

CDR3 residues: CAISHGTHSQDGELFF. The CDR3 region has the DNA TGTGCCATCTCACACGGGACCCATTCTCAAGACGGGGAGCTGTTTTTT. The gene calls are TRBV10-3 and TRBJ2-2; D tentatively reads TRBD1 or TRBD2 (5 bases each). Germline CDR1 ENHRY, CDR2 SYGVKD. The CDR3 extends over 16 amino acids. V lost 8 bases, J lost 7 bases, and 23 bases lay in between.

This clonotype turned up a few times. This rearrangement joins TRBV13 to TRBJ1-2, with TRBD1 identical over 10 bases. Per the germline V gene, CDR1 is PRHDT and CDR2 is FYEKMQ (reference sequence). V lost 4 bases to trimming and J lost 8 bases; unmatched junction nucleotides: 10. The length of the CDR3 is 15 residues. This chain's CDR3 is CASSSRGQGRQGYTF. CDR3 DNA sequence: TGTGCCAGCAGCTCACGGGGACAGGGGCGTCAAGGCTACACCTTC.

This clonotype was detected a few times. The gene calls are TRBV4-3 and TRBJ2-5; no firm D call. The CDR3 spans 15 residues. Trimming shortened V by 0 bases and J by 1 base, and 9 bases separated the two germline ends. The V gene's germline CDR1 is LGHNA and CDR2 YSLEER. The CDR3 here is CASSQDGNSQETQYF. The CDR3 DNA reads as TGCGCCAGCAGCCAAGATGGGAACAGCCAAGAGACCCAGTACTTC.

This chain links TRBV7-9 with TRBJ2-7; TRBD1 is a possible D gene (5 bases). CDR1 and CDR2 from the germline V gene are SEHNR and FQNEAQ (reference sequence). The length of the CDR3 is 13 residues. Trimming removed 2 bases from V and 5 bases from J, with 10 bases in between. The CDR3, as DNA: TGTGCCAGCAGCTTACGCATAGGGGACGAGCAGTACTTC. Its translation: CASSLRIGDEQYF.

This clonotype was seen more than once but under ten times. The chain combines TRBV12-3 or TRBV12-4 with TRBJ1-2; D is perhaps TRBD1 (6 bases). This CDR3 is built from 13 residues. Trimming stripped 3 bases from V and 4 bases from J, with 9 bases between. The CDR3 DNA reads TGTGCCAGCAGTTTTGCACAGGGCTATGGCTACACCTTC. Protein product: CASSFAQGYGYTF.

The J gene is TRBJ2-4, the V gene TRBV28, with D possibly matching TRBD2 (6 bases). The length of the CDR3 is 18 residues. CDR1 MDHEN and CDR2 SYDVKM come from the germline V gene. The V end was cut by 3 bases, the J end by 0 bases, with 18 bases between. CDR3 DNA: TGTGCCAGCAGTTTCCACGTGCTCGGGGGTGTAGCCAAAAACATTCAGTACTTC. This sequence encodes CASSFHVLGGVAKNIQYF.

V usage is TRBV24-1 and J usage is TRBJ2-2, with D unclear. The germline V gene has CDR1 KGHDR and CDR2 SFDVKD. CDR3 length: 16 residues. Deletions cut 3 bases from V and 0 bases from J, with 10 bases between. The CDR3 nucleotides read TGTGCCACCAGTGATGGAACGACCGCGAACACCGGGGAGCTGTTTTTT. Residues: CATSDGTTANTGELFF.

This clonotype was seen a handful of times. CDR3 residues: CSVGGDGGEQFF. The CDR3 region has the DNA TGCAGCGTTGGGGGGGATGGGGGTGAGCAGTTCTTC. The V call is TRBV29-1, the J call TRBJ2-1, with a weak D call TRBD2 (6 bases). Germline V lookup: CDR1 SQVTM, CDR2 ANQGSEA. The V and J ends lost 4 bases and 9 bases respectively, with 13 bases between them. The CDR3 has 12 amino acids.

This rearrangement joins TRBV4-3 to TRBJ1-1; D might be TRBD1 (6 bases). V lost 0 bases, J lost 10 bases, and 15 bases lay in between. CDR1 and CDR2 from the germline V gene are LGHNA and YSLEER. This CDR3 region has 14 residues. CDR3 amino acids: CASSQDQGQGRAFF. CDR3 sequence (DNA): TGCGCCAGCAGCCAAGATCAAGGGCAGGGGCGAGCTTTCTTT.

Ten or more counts support this clonotype. The chain links TRBV25-1 to TRBJ1-2, with a weak D call TRBD1 (6 bases). The V end lost 1 base, the J end lost 6 bases, and 18 bases lay between the germline ends. The CDR3 is 16 residues long. Per germline, CDR1 MGHDK and CDR2 SYGVNS. As DNA, the CDR3 is TGTGCCAGCAGTGAATGGGGGCGGGATCGCCTACATGGCTACACCTTC. As protein: CASSEWGRDRLHGYTF.

There are many counts of this clonotype. This sequence joins TRBV20-1 and TRBJ2-7; 10 nucleotides match TRBD1. This CDR3 is built from 13 residues. Germline values: CDR1 DFQATT, CDR2 SNEGSKA (reference sequence). J was trimmed by 4 bases and V by 6 bases; bases with no gene match: 6. CDR3 protein: CSADRDRGYEQYF. The CDR3 DNA reads as TGCAGTGCCGACCGGGACAGGGGATACGAGCAGTACTTC.

V usage is TRBV29-1 and J usage is TRBJ2-3; 9 positions match TRBD1. The V and J ends lost 3 bases and 2 bases, in that order; junction bases with no gene match: 6. The CDR3 contains 15 residues. Germline loops: CDR1 SQVTM, CDR2 ANQGSEA. The CDR3 spells CSVERTGDYTDTQYF. The DNA of the CDR3 is TGCAGCGTTGAGAGGACAGGGGACTACACAGATACGCAGTATTTT.

The rearrangement joins TRBV28 to TRBJ1-6; a weak D match, TRBD1 (6 bases). Trimming left V 6 bases short and J 2 bases short, with 8 bases between. This CDR3 contains 14 residues. Germline V gives CDR1 MDHEN, CDR2 SYDVKM. DNA of the CDR3: TGTGCCAGCAGACAGGGTCCCTATAATTCACCCCTCCACTTT. Amino acid sequence: CASRQGPYNSPLHF. Combining the CDR3 with reference TRBV28 and TRBJ1-6 gives the whole variable domain DVKVTQSSRYLVKRTGEKVFLECVQDMDHENMFWYRQDPGLGLRLIYFSYDVKMKEKGDIPEGYSVSREKKERFSLILESASTNQTSMYLCASRQGPYNSPLHFGNGTRLTVT.

This clonotype was seen only a few times. The gene calls are TRBV6-1 and TRBJ2-3, with 7 nucleotides matching TRBD2. Trimming took 5 bases from V and 6 from J; bases not matched to a gene: 8. The CDR3 consists of 14 residues. Germline CDR1 MNHNS, CDR2 SASEGT. CDR3 coding DNA: TGTGCCAGCAGTCCCGGACTAGGGCTGGATACGCAGTATTTT. Translating it yields CASSPGLGLDTQYF.

This chain links TRBV5-4 with TRBJ1-1; TRBD1 might be the D (6 bases). V was clipped by 2 bases and J by 8 bases, with 10 bases between them. CDR1 is SGHNT and CDR2 is YYREEE in the germline V gene (reference sequence). The CDR3 contains 12 residues. The CDR3 protein is CASSLDTGEAFF. The CDR3 DNA reads TGTGCCAGCAGCTTAGATACAGGGGAAGCTTTCTTT.